This TCR beta chain is drawn from a study of shared clonotypes between healthy human individuals. Study-wide findings and caveats: Among donors, sharing of clonotypes was expected to be affected by sequencing depth.

Under the authors' procedure: Filtering differed for immunoSEQ, which gave only junction sequences without quality scores. Produced via immunoSEQ multiplex PCR; TCRdb's table is partial and in-frame only. That table gives V, J and clone size, and the DNA gave D and trimming. The sample contains some 1,100,000 clones, about 84% of which appear only once. V lost 0 bases and J lost 4, with 12 bases in between. Per the germline V gene, CDR1 is SGDLS and CDR2 is YYNGEE. The CDR3 spans 15 residues. In its sample, this clone was seen a few times. Its antigen is unidentified. Material for sequencing was memory CD4+ T cells from PBMCs. Subset noted: CD45RA-negative fraction. This chain uses TRBV9 with TRBJ2-3; unclear D gene. The TCR sequence derives from a man between 18 and 29 years old in good health. Some clones in this sample may be carry-over from other donors' samples. This chain's CDR3 is CASSVGNSPPDTQYF. CDR3 coding DNA: TGTGCCAGCAGCGTAGGAAACTCGCCCCCAGATACGCAGTATTTT.